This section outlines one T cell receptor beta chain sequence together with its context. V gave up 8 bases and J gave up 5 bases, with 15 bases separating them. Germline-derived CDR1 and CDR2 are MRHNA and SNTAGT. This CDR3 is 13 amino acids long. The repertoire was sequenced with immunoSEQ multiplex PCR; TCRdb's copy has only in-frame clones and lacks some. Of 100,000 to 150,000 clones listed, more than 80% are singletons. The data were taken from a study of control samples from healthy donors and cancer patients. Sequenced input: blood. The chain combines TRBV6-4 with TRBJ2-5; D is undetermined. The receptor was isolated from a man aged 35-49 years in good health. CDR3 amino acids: CASSPQPDETQYF. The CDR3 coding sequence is TGTGCCAGCTCCCCGCAGCCTGATGAGACCCAGTACTTC.